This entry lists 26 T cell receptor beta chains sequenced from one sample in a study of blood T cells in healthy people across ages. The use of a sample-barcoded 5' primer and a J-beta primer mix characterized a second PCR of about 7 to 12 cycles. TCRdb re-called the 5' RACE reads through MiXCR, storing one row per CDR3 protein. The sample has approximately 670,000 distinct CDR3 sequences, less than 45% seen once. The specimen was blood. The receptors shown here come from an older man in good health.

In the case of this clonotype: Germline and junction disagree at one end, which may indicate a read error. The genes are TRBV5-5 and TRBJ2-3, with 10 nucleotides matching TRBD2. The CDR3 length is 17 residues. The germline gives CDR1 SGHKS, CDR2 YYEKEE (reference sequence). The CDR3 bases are TGTGCCAGCAGCTTGTATGGAGCGGGGGGGAGCACAGATGCGCAGTATTTT. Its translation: CASSLYGAGGSTDAQYF.

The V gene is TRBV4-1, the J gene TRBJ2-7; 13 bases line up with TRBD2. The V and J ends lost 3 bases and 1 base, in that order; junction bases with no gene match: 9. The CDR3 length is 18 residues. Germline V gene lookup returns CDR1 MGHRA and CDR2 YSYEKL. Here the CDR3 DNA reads TGCGCCAGCAGCCAGTATACTAGCGGGGGGGCCGGGTCCTACGAGCAGTACTTC. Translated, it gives CASSQYTSGGAGSYEQYF.

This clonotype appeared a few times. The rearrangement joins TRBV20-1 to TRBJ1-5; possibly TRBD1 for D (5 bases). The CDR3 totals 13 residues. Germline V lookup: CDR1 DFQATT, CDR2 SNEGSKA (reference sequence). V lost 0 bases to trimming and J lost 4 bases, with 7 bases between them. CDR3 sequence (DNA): TGCAGTGCTAGAGATTGGGGGAATCAGCCCCAGCATTTT. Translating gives CSARDWGNQPQHF.

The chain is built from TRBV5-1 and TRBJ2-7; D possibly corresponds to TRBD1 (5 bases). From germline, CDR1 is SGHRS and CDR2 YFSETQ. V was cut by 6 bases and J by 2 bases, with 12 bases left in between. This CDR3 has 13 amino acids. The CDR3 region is CASNKQEPYEQYF. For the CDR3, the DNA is TGCGCCAGCAACAAACAGGAGCCCTACGAGCAGTACTTC.

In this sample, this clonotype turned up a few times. The CDR3 nucleotides are TGCGCCAGCAGCCAAGATCTTGGAGGGAGGACAGATACGCAGTATTTT. This translates into CASSQDLGGRTDTQYF. The chain is built from TRBV4-3 and TRBJ2-3; possibly TRBD2 for D (6 bases). There are 16 residues in the CDR3. In germline, CDR1 is LGHNA, CDR2 YSLEER. V lost 0 bases and J lost 3, with 13 bases in between.

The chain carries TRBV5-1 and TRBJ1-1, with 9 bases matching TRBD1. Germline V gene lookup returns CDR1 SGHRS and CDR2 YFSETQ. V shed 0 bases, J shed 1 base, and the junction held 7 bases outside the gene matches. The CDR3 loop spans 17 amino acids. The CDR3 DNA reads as TGCGCCAGCAGCTTGGCAACAGGGGGCCGAACGAACACTGAAGCTTTCTTT. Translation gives CASSLATGGRTNTEAFF.

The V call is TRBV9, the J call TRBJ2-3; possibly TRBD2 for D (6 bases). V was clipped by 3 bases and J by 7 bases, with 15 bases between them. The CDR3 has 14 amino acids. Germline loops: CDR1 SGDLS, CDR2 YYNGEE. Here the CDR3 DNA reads TGTGCCAGCAGCGACAGACTAGTGATGAATACGCAGTATTTT. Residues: CASSDRLVMNTQYF.

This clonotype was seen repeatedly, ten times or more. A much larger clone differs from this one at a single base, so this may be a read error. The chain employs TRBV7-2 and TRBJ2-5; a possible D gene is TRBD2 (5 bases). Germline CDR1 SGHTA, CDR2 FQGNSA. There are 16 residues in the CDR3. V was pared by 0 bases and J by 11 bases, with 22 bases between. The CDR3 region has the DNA TGTGCCAGCAGCTTAGCGCCTCGGAGGTCCGGGGATGAGCAGTACTTC. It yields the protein CASSLAPRRSGDEQYF.

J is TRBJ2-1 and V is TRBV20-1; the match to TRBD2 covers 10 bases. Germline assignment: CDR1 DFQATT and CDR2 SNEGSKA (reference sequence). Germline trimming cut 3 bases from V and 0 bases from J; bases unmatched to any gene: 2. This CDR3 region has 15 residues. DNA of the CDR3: TGCAGTGCTAGTAAGCGGGAGGGCTCCTACAATGAGCAGTTCTTC. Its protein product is CSASKREGSYNEQFF.

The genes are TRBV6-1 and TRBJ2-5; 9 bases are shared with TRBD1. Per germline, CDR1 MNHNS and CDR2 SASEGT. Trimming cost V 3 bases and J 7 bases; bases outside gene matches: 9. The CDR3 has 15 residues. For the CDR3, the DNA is TGTGCCAGCAGTGATGGACAGGGGATGTTTGGGACCCAGTACTTC. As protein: CASSDGQGMFGTQYF.

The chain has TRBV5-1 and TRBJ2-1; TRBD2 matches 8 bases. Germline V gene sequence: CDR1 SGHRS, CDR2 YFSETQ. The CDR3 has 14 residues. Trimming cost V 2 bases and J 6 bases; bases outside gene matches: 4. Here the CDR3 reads CASSFGTSSNEQFF. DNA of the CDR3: TGCGCCAGCAGCTTTGGGACTAGTAGCAATGAGCAGTTCTTC.

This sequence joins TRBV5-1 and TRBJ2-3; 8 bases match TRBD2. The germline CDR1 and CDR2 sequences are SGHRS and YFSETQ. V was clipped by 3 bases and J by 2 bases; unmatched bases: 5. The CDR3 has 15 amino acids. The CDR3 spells CASSSTSGFTDTQYF. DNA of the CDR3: TGCGCCAGCAGCTCAACTAGCGGTTTCACAGATACGCAGTATTTT.

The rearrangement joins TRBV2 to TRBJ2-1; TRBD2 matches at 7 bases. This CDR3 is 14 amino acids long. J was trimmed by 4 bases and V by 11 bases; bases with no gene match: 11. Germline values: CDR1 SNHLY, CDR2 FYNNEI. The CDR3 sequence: CAGRSGGRYNEQFF. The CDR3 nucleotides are TGTGCCGGAAGGTCCGGGGGGAGGTACAATGAGCAGTTCTTC.

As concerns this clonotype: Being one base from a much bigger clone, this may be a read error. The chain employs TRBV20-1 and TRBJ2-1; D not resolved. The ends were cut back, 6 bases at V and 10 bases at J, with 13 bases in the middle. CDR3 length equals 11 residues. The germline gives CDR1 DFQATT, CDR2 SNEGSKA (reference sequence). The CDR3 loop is CSAVGRREQFF. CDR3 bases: TGCAGTGCGGTGGGCAGGAGAGAGCAGTTCTTC.

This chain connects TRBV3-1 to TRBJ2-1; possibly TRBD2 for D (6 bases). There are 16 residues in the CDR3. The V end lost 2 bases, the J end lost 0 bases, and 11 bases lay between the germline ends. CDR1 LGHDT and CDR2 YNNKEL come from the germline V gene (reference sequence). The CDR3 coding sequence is TGTGCCAGCAGCCAATGGGTAGCGGACTCCTACAATGAGCAGTTCTTC. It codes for CASSQWVADSYNEQFF.

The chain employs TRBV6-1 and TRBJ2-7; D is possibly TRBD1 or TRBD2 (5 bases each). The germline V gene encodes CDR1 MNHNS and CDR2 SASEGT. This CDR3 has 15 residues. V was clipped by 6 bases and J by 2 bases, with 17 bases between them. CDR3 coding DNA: TGTGCCAGCAGACTTCATGAGTGGGGGACCTACGAGCAGTACTTC. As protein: CASRLHEWGTYEQYF.

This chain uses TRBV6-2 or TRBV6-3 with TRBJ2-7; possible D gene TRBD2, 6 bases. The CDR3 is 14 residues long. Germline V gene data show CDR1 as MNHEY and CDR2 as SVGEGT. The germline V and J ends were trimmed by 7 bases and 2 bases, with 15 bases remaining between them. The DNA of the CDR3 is TGTGCCAGCATTGGAGGGAGCTCTCCCTACGAGCAGTACTTC. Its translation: CASIGGSSPYEQYF.

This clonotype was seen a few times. The chain's CDR3 is CASSYSTGGSVEQYF. The CDR3 DNA reads as TGTGCCAGCAGTTACTCAACAGGGGGCTCGGTCGAGCAGTACTTC. The chain uses TRBV6-2 or TRBV6-3 and TRBJ2-5; TRBD1 matches 9 bases. The J call may be in error: the DNA end matches TRBJ2-7 better. The CDR3 contains 15 residues. The germline V gene has CDR1 MNHEY and CDR2 SVGEGT.

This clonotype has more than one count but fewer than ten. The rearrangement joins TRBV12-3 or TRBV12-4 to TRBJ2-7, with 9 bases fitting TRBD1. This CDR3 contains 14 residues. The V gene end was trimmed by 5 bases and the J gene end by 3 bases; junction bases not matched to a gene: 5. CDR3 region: CASSTGTGNYEQYF. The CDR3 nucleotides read TGTGCCAGCAGTACCGGGACAGGGAACTACGAGCAGTACTTC.

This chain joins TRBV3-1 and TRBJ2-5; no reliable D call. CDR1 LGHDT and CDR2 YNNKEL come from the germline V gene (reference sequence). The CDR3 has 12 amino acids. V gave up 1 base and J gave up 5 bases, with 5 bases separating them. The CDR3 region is CASSQGFETQYF. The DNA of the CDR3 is TGTGCCAGCAGCCAAGGTTTCGAGACCCAGTACTTC.

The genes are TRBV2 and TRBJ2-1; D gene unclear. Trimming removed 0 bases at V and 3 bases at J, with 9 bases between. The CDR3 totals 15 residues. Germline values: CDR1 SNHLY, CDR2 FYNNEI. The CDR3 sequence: CASSEALLSYNEQFF. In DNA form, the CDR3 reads TGTGCCAGCAGTGAAGCGCTTTTGAGCTACAATGAGCAGTTCTTC.

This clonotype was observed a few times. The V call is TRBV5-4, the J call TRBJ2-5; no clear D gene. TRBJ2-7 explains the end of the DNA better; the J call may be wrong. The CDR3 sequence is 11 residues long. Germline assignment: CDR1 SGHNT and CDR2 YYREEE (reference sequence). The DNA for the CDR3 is TGTGCCAGCAGCTTATATGCCGAGCAGTACTTC. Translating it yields CASSLYAEQYF.

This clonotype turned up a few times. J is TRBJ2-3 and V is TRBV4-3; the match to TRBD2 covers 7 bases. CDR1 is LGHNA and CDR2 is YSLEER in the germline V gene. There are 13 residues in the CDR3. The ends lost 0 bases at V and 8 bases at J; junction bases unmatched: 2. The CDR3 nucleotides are TGCGCCAGCAGCCAAGAGTTAGCGGGTACGCAGTATTTT. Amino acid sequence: CASSQELAGTQYF.

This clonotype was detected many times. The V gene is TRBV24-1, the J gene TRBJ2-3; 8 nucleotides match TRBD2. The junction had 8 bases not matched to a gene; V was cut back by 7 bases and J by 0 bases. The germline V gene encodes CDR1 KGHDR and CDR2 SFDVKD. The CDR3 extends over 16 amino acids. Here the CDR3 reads CATSDELAGSTDTQYF. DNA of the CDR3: TGTGCCACCAGCGATGAGCTAGCGGGTAGCACAGATACGCAGTATTTT.

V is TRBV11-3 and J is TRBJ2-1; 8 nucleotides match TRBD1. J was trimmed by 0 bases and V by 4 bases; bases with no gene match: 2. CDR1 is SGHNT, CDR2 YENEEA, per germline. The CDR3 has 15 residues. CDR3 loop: CASSYGQGSYNEQFF. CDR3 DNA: TGTGCCAGCAGCTACGGACAGGGCTCCTACAATGAGCAGTTCTTC. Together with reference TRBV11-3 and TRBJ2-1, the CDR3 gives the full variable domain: EAGVVQSPRYKIIEKKQPVAFWCNPISGHNTLYWYLQNLGQGPELLIRYENEEAVDDSQLPKDRFSAERLKGVDSTLKIQPAELGDSAVYLCASSYGQGSYNEQFFGPGTRLTVL.

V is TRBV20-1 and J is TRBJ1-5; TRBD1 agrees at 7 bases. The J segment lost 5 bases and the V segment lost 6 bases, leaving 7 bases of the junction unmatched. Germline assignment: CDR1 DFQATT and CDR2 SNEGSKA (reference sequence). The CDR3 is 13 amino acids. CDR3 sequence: CSAMQGVYQPQHF. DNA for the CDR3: TGCAGTGCCATGCAGGGGGTGTATCAGCCCCAGCATTTT.